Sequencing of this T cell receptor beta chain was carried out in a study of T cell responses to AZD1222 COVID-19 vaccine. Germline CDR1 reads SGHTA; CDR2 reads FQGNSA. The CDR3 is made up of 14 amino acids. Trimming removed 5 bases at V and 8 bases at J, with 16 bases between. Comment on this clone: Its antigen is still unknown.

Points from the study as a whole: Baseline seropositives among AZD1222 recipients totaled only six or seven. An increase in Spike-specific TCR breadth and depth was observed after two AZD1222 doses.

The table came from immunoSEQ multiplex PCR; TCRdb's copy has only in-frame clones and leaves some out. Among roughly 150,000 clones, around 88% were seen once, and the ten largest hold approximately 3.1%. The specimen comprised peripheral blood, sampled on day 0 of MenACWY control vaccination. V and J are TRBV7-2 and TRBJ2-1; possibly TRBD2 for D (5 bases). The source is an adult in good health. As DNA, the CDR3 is TGTGCCAGCAGCAGAGCGGCGTCCGGGGATGAGCAGTTCTTC. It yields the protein CASSRAASGDEQFF. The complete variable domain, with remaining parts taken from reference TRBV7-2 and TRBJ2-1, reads GAGVSQSPSNKVTEKGKDVELRCDPISGHTALYWYRQSLGQGLEFLIYFQGNSAPDKSGLPSDRFSAERTGGSVSTLTIQRTQQEDSAVYLCASSRAASGDEQFFGPGTRLTVL.